The next 17 T cell receptor beta chains were all read from a single sample in a study of blood T cell repertoires in COVID-19 (dated by TCRdb to 2020 to 2022). Receptors were amplified or captured by the immunoSEQ multiplex PCR assay. TCRdb mirrors the immuneACCESS table, restricted to in-frame sequences. Some clones are absent from its copies; in checked studies, under half trace to an unresolved V gene, and the reason for the others is unknown. The sample includes approximately 210,000 clones, with just over 85% observed a single time. Around 2.2% of the sample comes from the top ten. Specimen: peripheral blood. Receptors originate from a man aged 25 to 40 who had recovered from COVID-19.

DNA for the CDR3: TGTGCCAGCAGTCCCCGAGCGGGGCTGGCCTACGAGCAGTACTTC. Protein product: CASSPRAGLAYEQYF. This chain links TRBV27 with TRBJ2-7, with 7 bases matching TRBD2. The CDR3 contains 15 residues. Germline CDR1 and CDR2: MNHEY and SMNVEV (reference sequence). V gave up 5 bases and J gave up 2 bases; unmatched junction bases: 9.

The chain is built from TRBV7-2 and TRBJ1-4, with TRBD1 matching over 11 bases. V was clipped by 1 base and J by 8 bases; unmatched bases: 0. There are 14 residues in the CDR3. From germline, CDR1 is SGHTA and CDR2 FQGNSA. The CDR3 protein is CASSLGTGGEKLFF. The CDR3 bases are TGTGCCAGCAGCTTAGGGACAGGGGGCGAAAAACTGTTTTTT.

The chain couples TRBV9 to TRBJ2-1; D is perhaps TRBD2 (6 bases). Germline V gene sequence: CDR1 SGDLS, CDR2 YYNGEE. CDR3 length: 14 residues. The ends were cut back, 2 bases at V and 4 bases at J, with 10 bases in the middle. DNA for the CDR3: TGTGCCAGCAGCGTGGCTAGCGCGTACAATGAGCAGTTCTTC. Protein sequence: CASSVASAYNEQFF.

The rearrangement joins TRBV4-3 to TRBJ1-4; 9 nucleotides agree with TRBD1. CDR3 length: 16 amino acids. Germline V gives CDR1 LGHNA, CDR2 YSLEER. V dropped 3 bases and J dropped 4; count of bases not matched to a gene: 6. Here the CDR3 reads CASSHAGQGYNEKLFF. For the CDR3, the DNA is TGCGCCAGCAGCCACGCGGGACAGGGCTATAATGAAAAACTGTTTTTT.

Only one count was recorded for this clone. This chain uses TRBV28 with TRBJ1-1; 8 bases fit TRBD1. The V gene's germline CDR1 is MDHEN and CDR2 SYDVKM. The CDR3 is 17 amino acids. V lost 4 bases to trimming and J lost 4 bases; unmatched junction nucleotides: 14. In DNA form, the CDR3 reads TGTGCCAGCAGTTCGGGCAGGGGGCGGGGGTTCGGCACTGAAGCTTTCTTT. This gives the protein CASSSGRGRGFGTEAFF.

CDR3 residues: CASSPQGRGITEAFF. CDR3 in DNA: TGTGCCAGTAGTCCCCAGGGGAGGGGGATCACTGAAGCTTTCTTT. The chain is built from TRBV19 and TRBJ1-1; D might be TRBD1 (6 bases). Trimming cost V 5 bases and J 4 bases, with 17 bases left between them. CDR1 and CDR2 (germline): LNHDA, SQIVND (reference sequence). The CDR3 is 15 amino acids. Variable domain in full (rest from reference TRBV19 and TRBJ1-1): DGGITQSPKYLFRKEGQNVTLSCEQNLNHDAMYWYRQDPGQGLRLIYYSQIVNDFQKGDIAEGYSVSREKKESFPLTVTSAQKNPTAFYLCASSPQGRGITEAFFGQGTRLTVV.

The chain links TRBV12-5 to TRBJ2-7; 7 bases align to TRBD1. V lost 4 bases and J lost 0; bases outside the gene matches: 6. This CDR3 has 15 amino acids. Germline V lookup: CDR1 LGHNT, CDR2 FRNRAP. In DNA, the CDR3 is TGTGCTAGTGGTTCCTCGGGACAGAGCTCCTACGAGCAGTACTTC. Protein product: CASGSSGQSSYEQYF.

The count of this clone is one. This chain joins TRBV18 and TRBJ1-1, with D maybe TRBD1 (5 bases). The V end was cut by 3 bases, the J end by 1 base, with 9 bases between. CDR1 is KGHSH and CDR2 is LQKENI in the germline V gene. The CDR3 contains 14 residues. The CDR3 coding sequence is TGTGCCAGCTCACCGGCGGGGACGAACACTGAAGCTTTCTTT. It specifies CASSPAGTNTEAFF.

The chain carries TRBV6-5 and TRBJ1-5, with 7 positions matching TRBD1. There are 14 residues in the CDR3. Losses at the gene ends were 6 bases for V and 3 bases for J; bases not matched to a gene: 5. Germline CDR1 reads MNHEY; CDR2 reads SVGAGI. As DNA, the CDR3 is TGTGCCAGCAGACCCACAGGGGACAATCAGCCCCAGCATTTT. Its protein product is CASRPTGDNQPQHF.

This clone came up once. This rearrangement joins TRBV6-5 to TRBJ2-1, with D unclear. There are 12 residues in the CDR3. Per germline, CDR1 MNHEY and CDR2 SVGAGI. V lost 5 bases and J 8 bases, leaving 10 bases between the germline ends. The CDR3 loop is CASSPSVDEQFF. The CDR3, as DNA: TGTGCCAGCAGTCCCTCGGTGGATGAGCAGTTCTTC.

The rearrangement uses TRBV7-9 and TRBJ1-5; maybe TRBD1 (6 bases). This CDR3 has 16 amino acids. The V end lost 1 base, the J end lost 5 bases, and 15 bases lay between the germline ends. In germline, CDR1 is SEHNR, CDR2 FQNEAQ (reference sequence). The CDR3 nucleotides read TGTGCCAGCAGCTTAGAGTGGCAGGGGAGGGATCAGCCCCAGCATTTT. It is translated as CASSLEWQGRDQPQHF.

The gene calls are TRBV5-6 and TRBJ2-3; perhaps TRBD1 as D (5 bases). Germline lookup yields CDR1 SGHDT and CDR2 YYEEEE. Trimming removed 0 bases at V and 0 bases at J, with 11 bases between. There are 16 residues in the CDR3. CDR3 sequence: CASSLGGVGSTDTQYF. Written as DNA, the CDR3 is TGTGCCAGCAGCTTGGGGGGCGTTGGTAGCACAGATACGCAGTATTTT.

This chain links TRBV1 with TRBJ1-3. TRBV1 is a pseudogene segment. The CDR3 loop spans 11 amino acids. The CDR3 loop reads CTSSQDRGWPF. The CDR3 DNA reads TGCACCAGCAGCCAAGATCGAGGGTGGCCCTTT.

The chain uses TRBV11-2 and TRBJ2-5, with a weak D call TRBD2 (6 bases). Germline V gene data show CDR1 as SGHAT and CDR2 as FQNNGV. V was cut by 11 bases and J by 5 bases, with 18 bases left in between. The CDR3 contains 13 residues. CDR3 coding DNA: TGTGCCTCGCAAGCAGCGGAGGGGGAGACCCAGTACTTC. Its protein is CASQAAEGETQYF.

The chain joins TRBV27 to TRBJ1-2; tentative D call: TRBD1 (6 bases). Trimming left V 4 bases short and J 3 bases short, with 12 bases between. The CDR3 runs to 14 residues. Germline-derived CDR1 and CDR2 are MNHEY and SMNVEV (reference sequence). Here the CDR3 DNA reads TGTGCCAGCAGTTACCAGGGGTCCCACTATGGCTACACCTTC. Its translation is CASSYQGSHYGYTF.

The chain uses TRBV5-3 and TRBJ2-7; D perhaps matches TRBD2 (5 bases). TRBV5-3 counts as an open reading frame of uncertain function. CDR3 length equals 13 residues. V gave up 10 bases and J gave up 11 bases, with 25 bases separating them. The CDR3 bases are TGTGCCGGAGGTCCGGGCAGCCTGGCCAAGGAGTACTTC. It yields the protein CAGGPGSLAKEYF.

J is TRBJ1-2 and V is TRBV10-1; TRBD1 matches 7 bases. Germline V gene data show CDR1 as WNHNN and CDR2 as SYGVQD (reference sequence). The CDR3 extends over 13 amino acids. The J segment lost 7 bases and the V segment lost 4 bases, leaving 6 bases of the junction unmatched. As DNA, the CDR3 is TGCGCCAGCAGTGTTGACAGGGACCGTGGCTACACCTTC. Translating it yields CASSVDRDRGYTF.